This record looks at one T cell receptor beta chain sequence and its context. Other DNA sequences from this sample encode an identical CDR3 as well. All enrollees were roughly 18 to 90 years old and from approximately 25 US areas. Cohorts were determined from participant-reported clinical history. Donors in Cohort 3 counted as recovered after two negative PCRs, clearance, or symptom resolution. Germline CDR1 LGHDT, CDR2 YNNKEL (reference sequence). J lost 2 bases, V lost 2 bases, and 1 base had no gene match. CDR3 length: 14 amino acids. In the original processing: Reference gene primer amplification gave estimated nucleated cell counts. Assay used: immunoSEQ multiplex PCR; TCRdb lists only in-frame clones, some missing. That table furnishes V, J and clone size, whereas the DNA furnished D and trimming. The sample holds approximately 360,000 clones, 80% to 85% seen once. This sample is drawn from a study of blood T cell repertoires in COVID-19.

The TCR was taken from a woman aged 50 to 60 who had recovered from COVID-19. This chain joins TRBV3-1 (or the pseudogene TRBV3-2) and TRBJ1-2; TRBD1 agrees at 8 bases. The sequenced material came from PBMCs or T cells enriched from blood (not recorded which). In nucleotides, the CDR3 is TGTGCCAGCAGCCAACAGGGGGCGAACTATGGCTACACCTTC. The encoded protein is CASSQQGANYGYTF.